This is a list of T cell receptor beta chains from one sample in a study of blood T cell repertoires in COVID-19. Measured with immunoSEQ multiplex PCR; TCRdb has only the in-frame clones, and not every one. This sample has around 37,000 clones, with 90% found just once. The sequencing sample was made of peripheral blood. The receptors shown here come from a man aged 60-69 years with active or convalescent COVID-19. Each CDR3 is given with its conserved first and last residue. The D gene is left open where the match is weak. Only some rows state a clone size, as once, few, many or a class for expanded clones.

>TRBJ2-7|TRBV28|.|TRBD1
TGTGCCAGCAGTTTATGGGACAGGGTGGGGTCCTATCGGGACGAGCAGTACTTC
CASSLWDRVGSYRDEQYF
>TRBJ2-1|TRBV6-5|.|TRBD1
TGTGCCAGCAGACGGACAGGGAATGAGCAGTTCTTC
CASRRTGNEQFF
>TRBJ1-1|TRBV13|once|.
TGTGCCAGCAGCTCGTATAACACTGAAGCTTTCTTT
CASSSYNTEAFF
>TRBJ1-5|TRBV16|.|.
TGTGCCAGCAGCCAATCGAGCGTCCCGGAGCCCCAGCATTTT
CASSQSSVPEPQHF
>TRBJ2-5|TRBV25-1|.|.
TGTGCCAGCAGTGAAAGCAAAGGGGTAGAGACCCAGTACTTC
CASSESKGVETQYF
>TRBJ2-3|TRBV5-1|.|.
TGCGCCAGCAGCTTGGTGATTGGGCCGCGCACAGATACGCAGTATTTT
CASSLVIGPRTDTQYF
>TRBJ2-3|TRBV29-1|.|.
TGCAGCGTACTCAGGGCAGATACGCAGTATTTT
CSVLRADTQYF
>TRBJ2-5|TRBV7-2|.|.
TGTGCCAGCAGCTTCGGGAGCCGACGGGAGACCCAGTACTTC
CASSFGSRRETQYF
>TRBJ2-3|TRBV28|.|TRBD2
TGTGCCAGCAGAAATCAGCGGGAACGCACAGATACGCAGTATTTT
CASRNQRERTDTQYF
>TRBJ2-7|TRBV5-1|.|TRBD1
TGCGCCAGCAGCTTCGGACAGGGGTGGCTCGAGCAGTACTTC
CASSFGQGWLEQYF